This entry is about one TCR beta chain. Its antigen remains unidentified. No much larger clone exists at a distance of one base, and base qualities are not known. The data were obtained in a study of shared clonotypes between healthy human individuals (TCRdb year 2020). Regarding the study in general: The cohort included three men and two women between 18 and 49 years of age. For each donor, CD4 naive and CD4 memory were each given three plates, CD8 naive was given two plates, and CD8 memory was given one plate. To estimate repertoire size and how much clonotype sharing occurs between individuals, the study deeply sequenced the blood TCR repertoires of about five healthy adults. To increase sequencing depth and limit assay-specific biases, TCR repertoire library preparation and sequencing were carried out by different laboratories using diverse techniques. Each donor's leukapheresis produced roughly between roughly 0.94 and 9.5 billion PBMCs. The investigation overall reported the following: Sharing across a few donors was observed for around 4.8% of naive CD4, 3.5% of naive CD8, 2% to 2.5% of memory CD4, and roughly 0.4% of memory CD8 clonotypes. Estimated clonotype richness was generally larger for naive than for memory subsets. Higher generation probabilities were observed for clonotypes shared by all four sorted-subset donors than for non-shared clonotypes. Incomplete sequencing was indicated by rarefaction of sorted-subset datasets, despite the large sequencing depth. Because the study included a small number of donors, the genetic and exposure-history diversity represented was limited. Sampling was limited to blood, and TCR repertoires in tissue likely differ from TCR repertoires in blood. Pairwise subsampling indicated that sequencing depth was expected to affect the degree of clonotype sharing among donors.

The donors were healthy, HIV-negative adults who had no recently reported acute infections or vaccinations. All donors were Caucasian adults living in Nashville, Tennessee, USA. CD4+ T cells were enriched by magnetic negative selection; naive cells were then positively selected on CD45RA, and the negative fraction formed the memory subset. After blood collection by leukapheresis, PBMCs were isolated using Ficoll-Histopaque density gradient centrifugation and then cryopreserved in the vapor phase of liquid nitrogen. Analytical flow cytometry was used to check the purity and quantity of every magnetically sorted T cell population. Genomic DNA was isolated from every sorted fraction and measured by UV absorbance on a Nanodrop 2000c. The CDR3 contains 12 residues, cysteine and phenylalanine counted. Just the 36-base CDR3 DNA is kept, in frame starting at base 1. As encoded in the germline V gene (reference sequence), CDR1 is SGHNT while CDR2 is YYREEE. The V and J ends are trimmed by 5 bases and 2 bases, leaving 6 bases between them.

Using the deep immunoSEQ assay, TCR CDR3 regions were amplified from genomic DNA by multiplex PCR. Extracted genomic DNA from each cell subset was spread evenly across all wells of several immunoSEQ 96-well plates, with each plate serving as a replicate. Each replicate PCR for sorted subsets received around 210 ng genomic DNA, equal to tens of thousands of T cell genomes. Purified libraries were quantified with a Qubit 3.0 fluorometer, sized on a Bioanalyzer 2100, and re-quantified with the KAPA Library Quantification kit. Every immunoSEQ 96-well plate was sequenced on a separate single-read 150-cycle Illumina NextSeq 550 flow cell. The authors' analysis ran thus. The immunoSEQ output contained only junctional sequences without quality scores, so filtering could not match that applied to full-length reads. Sequences were annotated with PyIR, a Python wrapper for IgBLAST v1.9, and V/J genes and CDR3 were assigned using IMGT germline references. Any read was removed if the V/J assignment was weak (E-value above 1e-6), the CDR3 was missing, or the read contained stop codons, out-of-frame junctions, or ambiguous translated residues. V3J clonotypes were defined as sequences sharing the same inferred V gene, J gene, and CDR3 amino acid sequence. The percentage overlap between two repertoires was calculated by dividing the number of shared unique clonotypes by the size of the smaller repertoire. Repertoire richness was assessed with RTK rarefaction, the Chao1 estimator, and Recon v2.1 estimates of unobserved clonotypes. Generation probabilities for all TCRbeta clonotypes obtained by the gDNA method from a handful of donors were computed using OLGA. TCRdb stores this immuneACCESS table with in-frame sequences only. Part of the clones is absent; in the studies checked, under half of the shortfall reflects unresolved V genes, and no reason is known for the rest. Clone size and the V and J calls come from that table; the DNA yielded D and trimming. The sample table shows hundreds of thousands of clones, and 97% are seen once. Of the sample, 0.055% to 0.07% is held by the ten largest clones.

The V and J genes are TRBV5-4 and TRBJ2-3, with an unclear D gene assignment. Sequenced input: naive CD4+ T cells sorted from blood. The meaning of the sample's cell subset or site label: CD45RA+ positively selected. This TCR was sampled from a woman aged 25 to 39 in good health. Read as DNA, the sequence is TGTGCCAGCAGTTCAGTCACAGATACGCAGTATTTT. This sequence encodes CASSSVTDTQYF.